A single sample is the source of the 21 T cell receptor beta chains below, sequenced in a study of T-cell memory formation after mild COVID-19. TCRdb analysed the 5' RACE reads with MiXCR anew, one entry per CDR3 protein. The data show fewer than 200,000 distinct CDR3 sequences, with about a fifth seen just once and roughly 3.7% held by the top ten. The sequenced sample consisted of PBMCs or a T cell subset sorted from them (not recorded which). The source of these receptors is a young man who had mild COVID-19 (a few samples of this study predate the infection). Cell type and time point are not known.

This clonotype was seen a handful of times. The chain combines TRBV5-1 with TRBJ2-2, with D tentatively TRBD1 (5 bases). From germline, CDR1 is SGHRS and CDR2 YFSETQ. Trimming removed 2 bases from V and 3 bases from J, with 11 bases in between. This CDR3 region has 15 residues. As DNA, the CDR3 is TGCGCCAGCAGCTTTTCAAGGGGCGACACCGGGGAGCTGTTTTTT. The encoded protein is CASSFSRGDTGELFF. The full variable domain, with the rest looked up from reference TRBV5-1 and TRBJ2-2, is KAGVTQTPRYLIKTRGQQVTLSCSPISGHRSVSWYQQTPGQGLQFLFEYFSETQRNKGNFPGRFSGRQFSNSRSEMNVSTLELGDSALYLCASSFSRGDTGELFFGEGSRLTVL.

This rearrangement joins TRBV5-4 to TRBJ2-2, with D uncertain. The CDR3 extends over 12 amino acids. Per the germline V gene, CDR1 is SGHNT and CDR2 is YYREEE (reference sequence). Trimming removed 3 bases at V and 6 bases at J, with 6 bases between. The CDR3 is CASSYDAGELFF. DNA for the CDR3: TGTGCCAGCAGCTACGATGCCGGGGAGCTGTTTTTT. Drawing the rest from reference TRBV5-4 and TRBJ2-2, the complete variable domain is ETGVTQSPTHLIKTRGQQVTLRCSSQSGHNTVSWYQQALGQGPQFIFQYYREEENGRGNFPPRFSGLQFPNYSSELNVNALELDDSALYLCASSYDAGELFFGEGSRLTVL.

This clonotype occurred a few times. This chain links TRBV7-2 with TRBJ1-4; D is perhaps TRBD1 (5 bases). Germline-derived CDR1 and CDR2 are SGHTA and FQGNSA. V lost 9 bases, J lost 0 bases, and 14 bases lay in between. The length of the CDR3 is 15 residues. DNA of the CDR3: TGTGCCAGTGCACAGGAAAGGGCAACTAATGAAAAACTGTTTTTT. Its translation is CASAQERATNEKLFF.

The chain couples TRBV5-1 to TRBJ1-6; TRBD1 aligns across 9 bases. Germline lookup yields CDR1 SGHRS and CDR2 YFSETQ. CDR3 length: 14 residues. V was clipped by 2 bases and J by 10 bases; unmatched bases: 4. CDR3 protein: CASSLQGAPSPLHF. CDR3 nucleotide sequence: TGCGCCAGCAGCTTACAGGGGGCTCCCTCACCCCTCCACTTT.

The V call is TRBV5-1, the J call TRBJ1-6, with D possibly matching TRBD1 (6 bases). With 0 bases removed from V and 10 bases from J, the gap between germline ends came to 14 bases. The CDR3 totals 15 residues. CDR1 and CDR2 (germline): SGHRS, YFSETQ. This chain's CDR3 is CASSLDRVDGSPLHF. For the CDR3, the DNA is TGCGCCAGCAGCTTGGACAGGGTCGATGGGTCACCCCTCCACTTT.

This clonotype showed up many times. Written as DNA, the CDR3 is TGCGCCAGCAGCCAGTCCCAAGAGGTCCGGGAGACCCAGTACTTC. Amino acid sequence: CASSQSQEVRETQYF. V usage is TRBV5-1 and J usage is TRBJ2-5; D is unclear. V lost 4 bases and J lost 5, with 18 bases in between. There are 15 residues in the CDR3. The germline CDR1 and CDR2 sequences are SGHRS and YFSETQ.

This chain joins TRBV20-1 and TRBJ2-1, with 9 bases identical to TRBD2. Germline loops: CDR1 DFQATT, CDR2 SNEGSKA (reference sequence). V shed 4 bases and J 2 bases; nucleotides not matched to a gene: 3. The CDR3 sequence is 14 residues long. The CDR3, as DNA: TGCAGTGCTATTGGCGGGGGGGCCTACAATGAGCAGTTCTTC. Translating gives CSAIGGGAYNEQFF.

The chain is built from TRBV29-1 and TRBJ2-3, with TRBD2 matching over 10 bases. J was trimmed by 4 bases and V by 0 bases; bases with no gene match: 4. Germline values: CDR1 SQVTM, CDR2 ANQGSEA. The CDR3 extends over 15 amino acids. The CDR3 is CSVEDSGGPSDTQYF. As DNA, the CDR3 is TGCAGCGTTGAAGATAGCGGGGGGCCGTCAGATACGCAGTATTTT.

The gene calls are TRBV18 and TRBJ1-5; D not resolved. CDR1 KGHSH and CDR2 LQKENI come from the germline V gene. The CDR3 loop spans 17 amino acids. Trimming removed 2 bases from V and 1 base from J, with 15 bases in between. CDR3 residues: CASSPGVPTLSNQPQHF. The CDR3 nucleotides read TGTGCCAGCTCACCAGGAGTTCCAACTTTAAGCAATCAGCCCCAGCATTTT.

This chain joins TRBV10-3 and TRBJ1-1, with unresolved D. Germline CDR1 ENHRY, CDR2 SYGVKD. Deletions cut 1 base from V and 7 bases from J, with 10 bases between. This CDR3 has 13 amino acids. In DNA, the CDR3 is TGTGCCATCAGTGAGTGGGAATTGGGTGAAGCTTTCTTT. It translates to CAISEWELGEAFF.

J is TRBJ2-6 and V is TRBV29-1; D might be TRBD1 or TRBD2, each matching 5 bases. This CDR3 has 16 residues. V dropped 5 bases and J dropped 0 bases, with 14 bases sitting between them. CDR1 and CDR2 (germline): SQVTM, ANQGSEA. This CDR3 is CSVFRDGSSGANVLTF. CDR3 DNA sequence: TGCAGCGTTTTCCGGGACGGGTCCTCTGGGGCCAACGTCCTGACTTTC. Together with reference TRBV29-1 and TRBJ2-6, the CDR3 gives the full variable domain: SAVISQKPSRDICQRGTSLTIQCQVDSQVTMMFWYRQQPGQSLTLIATANQGSEATYESGFVIDKFPISRPNLTFSTLTVSNMSPEDSSIYLCSVFRDGSSGANVLTFGAGSRLTVL.

There are a few counts of this clonotype. The chain recombines TRBV6-1 with TRBJ1-2, with D hard to call. The V end lost 1 base, the J end lost 8 bases, and 14 bases lay between the germline ends. Germline CDR1 MNHNS, CDR2 SASEGT. The CDR3 is 14 residues long. The CDR3 spells CASSEGAGSGGYTF. In nucleotides, the CDR3 is TGTGCCAGCAGTGAAGGCGCGGGGAGCGGCGGCTACACCTTC.

This clonotype has ten or more counts. This rearrangement joins TRBV10-3 to TRBJ2-7, with D maybe TRBD1 (6 bases). The V gene lost 7 bases and the J gene lost 4 bases, with 11 bases spanning the gap. The CDR3 has 12 amino acids. Per germline, CDR1 ENHRY and CDR2 SYGVKD. The chain's CDR3 is CAITSDSYEQYF. In DNA, the CDR3 is TGTGCCATCACATCGGACAGTTACGAGCAGTACTTC.

The V gene is TRBV7-8, the J gene TRBJ2-5; 10 bases align to TRBD2. This CDR3 is 18 amino acids long. The junction had 10 bases not matched to a gene; V was cut back by 1 base and J by 2 bases. Germline V CDR1 and CDR2: SGHVS, FQNEAQ. DNA of the CDR3: TGTGCCAGCAGCTTAGGACTAGCGGGCGGGGGTACACAAGAGACCCAGTACTTC. Protein: CASSLGLAGGGTQETQYF.

The chain combines TRBV5-1 with TRBJ2-1; no firm D call. The CDR3 is 16 amino acids. The ends were cut back, 7 bases at V and 0 bases at J, with 17 bases in the middle. Germline CDR1 SGHRS, CDR2 YFSETQ. CDR3 DNA sequence: TGCGCCAGCCGCCAGCAAGGAGTTAGCTCCTACAATGAGCAGTTCTTC. It is translated as CASRQQGVSSYNEQFF.

This clonotype came up a few times. The V and J genes are TRBV5-1 and TRBJ2-3; tentative D call: TRBD2 (5 bases). Trimming left V 2 bases short and J 3 bases short, with 13 bases between. This CDR3 has 15 amino acids. The germline V gene encodes CDR1 SGHRS and CDR2 YFSETQ. The CDR3: CASSFSAVGTDTQYF. CDR3 sequence (DNA): TGCGCCAGCAGCTTTTCAGCGGTCGGGACAGATACGCAGTATTTT.

This sequence joins TRBV20-1 and TRBJ2-3; 9 nucleotides agree with TRBD1. CDR3 length: 15 amino acids. V lost 6 bases and J lost 1; bases outside the gene matches: 8. Germline loops: CDR1 DFQATT, CDR2 SNEGSKA (reference sequence). The CDR3 DNA follows: TGCAGTGCGATCACAGGGGGCAGAGGCACAGATACGCAGTATTTT. Translation: CSAITGGRGTDTQYF.

This chain connects TRBV7-2 to TRBJ1-1, with 9 bases lining up with TRBD1. This CDR3 is built from 14 residues. Germline assignment: CDR1 SGHTA and CDR2 FQGNSA. The junction had 5 bases not matched to a gene; V was cut back by 4 bases and J by 5 bases. In DNA, the CDR3 is TGTGCCAGCAGCTCGTACAGGGGGCGAACTGAAGCTTTCTTT. It specifies CASSSYRGRTEAFF.

This clonotype was counted only a few times. V usage is TRBV6-5 and J usage is TRBJ2-1; possibly TRBD2 for D (6 bases). Trimming left V 2 bases short and J 3 bases short, with 14 bases between. This CDR3 has 16 amino acids. Germline V CDR1 and CDR2: MNHEY, SVGAGI. The CDR3 nucleotides read TGTGCCAGCAGTTACGCCACGGGACTTAACTACAATGAGCAGTTCTTC. It is translated as CASSYATGLNYNEQFF.

This clonotype was seen just once. The chain couples TRBV7-2 to TRBJ2-1; 11 bases align to TRBD2. Losses at the gene ends were 5 bases for V and 8 bases for J; bases not matched to a gene: 8. The CDR3 extends over 15 amino acids. Germline V gene sequence: CDR1 SGHTA, CDR2 FQGNSA. The CDR3 sequence is CASSPGSGGAYEQFF. CDR3 nucleotide sequence: TGTGCCAGCAGCCCGGGTAGCGGGGGGGCGTATGAGCAGTTCTTC.

This clonotype was counted only a few times. A junction boundary mismatches the germline segment, possibly from a read error. This chain connects TRBV7-7 to TRBJ2-3; D is tentatively TRBD1 or TRBD2 (5 bases each). The CDR3 is 14 amino acids. Germline CDR1 and CDR2: SSHAT and FNYEAQ (reference sequence). The CDR3 DNA is TGTGCTAGCAGCCCCGGGACCCTTGGGGATACGCAGTATTTT. It yields the protein CASSPGTLGDTQYF.